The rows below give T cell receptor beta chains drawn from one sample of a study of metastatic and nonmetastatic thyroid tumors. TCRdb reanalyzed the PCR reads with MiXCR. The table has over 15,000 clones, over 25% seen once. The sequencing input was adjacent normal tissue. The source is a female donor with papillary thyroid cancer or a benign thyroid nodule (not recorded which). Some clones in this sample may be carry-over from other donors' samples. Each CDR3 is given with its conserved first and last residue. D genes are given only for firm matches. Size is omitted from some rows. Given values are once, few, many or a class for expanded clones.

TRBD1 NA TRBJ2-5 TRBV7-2 TGTGCCAGCGGGCGGACAGGGGGGGAGACCCAGTACTTC CASGRTGGETQYF
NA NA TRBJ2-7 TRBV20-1 TGCAGTGCTACCGAGCTTGTTTTTGGCTACGAGCAGTACTTC CSATELVFGYEQYF
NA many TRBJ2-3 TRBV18 TGTGCCAGCTCACCAGAGGGTTCAGATACGCAGTATTTT CASSPEGSDTQYF
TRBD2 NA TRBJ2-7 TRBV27 TGTGCCAGCAGTTTAATCGGGACTAGCGGGATTAGCTCCTACGAGCAGTACTTC CASSLIGTSGISSYEQYF
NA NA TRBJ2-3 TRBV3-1 TGTGCCAGCAGCCAAGCTGGACACACAGATACGCAGTATTTT CASSQAGHTDTQYF
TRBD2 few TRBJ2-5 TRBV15 TGTGCCACCAGCGGCAAGGCGGGAGTCGGAGAGACCCAGTACTTC CATSGKAGVGETQYF
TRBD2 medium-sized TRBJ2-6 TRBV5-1 TGCGCCAGCAGCTCACTAGCGGGGGGCTCTGGGGCCAACGTCCTGACTTTC CASSSLAGGSGANVLTF
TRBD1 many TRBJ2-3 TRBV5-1 TGCGCCAGCAGCCCCGAACAGGGGGCACGGTCAGATACGCAGTATTTT CASSPEQGARSDTQYF
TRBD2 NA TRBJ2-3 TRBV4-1 TGCGCCAGCAGCCAAGAGTGGGGTAGCGGGAGCGTGGATACGCAGTATTTT CASSQEWGSGSVDTQYF
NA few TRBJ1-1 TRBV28 TGTGCCAGCAGTAGTGCTGGGGGTGAGAACACTGAAGCTTTCTTT CASSSAGGENTEAFF
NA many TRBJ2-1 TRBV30 TGTGCCTGGAGTCCGGGGGTTGGGCCCAATGAGCAGTTCTTC CAWSPGVGPNEQFF
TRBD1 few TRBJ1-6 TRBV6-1 TGTGCCAGTGCACAGGGGAGGTCACCCCTCCACTTT CASAQGRSPLHF
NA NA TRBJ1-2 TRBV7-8 TGTGCCAGCAGCCCGGGGGGAGGGTATCGCTATGGCTACACCTTC CASSPGGGYRYGYTF
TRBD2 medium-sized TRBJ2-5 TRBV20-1 TGCAGTGCTAGAGATGCCTCCGATAGGGTAGCGGGGCCTCTTCAAGAGACCCAGTACTTC CSARDASDRVAGPLQETQYF
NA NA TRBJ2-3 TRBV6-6 TGTGCCAGCAGTTACTCGCAGACTGTCACTAGCACAGATACGCAGTATTTT CASSYSQTVTSTDTQYF
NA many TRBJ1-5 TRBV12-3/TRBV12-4 TGTGCCTCGGGGATCGGGGGCCCAGGGAGCAATCAGCCCCAGCATTTT CASGIGGPGSNQPQHF
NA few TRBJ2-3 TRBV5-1 TGCGCCAGCAGCTTGATCACAGATACGCAGTATTTT CASSLITDTQYF
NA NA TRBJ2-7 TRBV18 TGTGCCAGCTCACCAGAGCAGAAACGCTCCTACGAGCAGTACTTC CASSPEQKRSYEQYF
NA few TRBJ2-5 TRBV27 TGTGCCAGCAGTTCGCCCCGAGAGGGGTTGGGGACCCAGTACTTC CASSSPREGLGTQYF
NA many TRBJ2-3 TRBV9 TGTGCCAGCAGCGTTGGGTTAGATAGTTGCACAGATACGCAGTATTTT CASSVGLDSCTDTQYF
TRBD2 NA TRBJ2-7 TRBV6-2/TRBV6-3 TGTGCCAGCAGTTCATTAGCGGGAGGGCCTAATGAGCAGTACTTC CASSSLAGGPNEQYF
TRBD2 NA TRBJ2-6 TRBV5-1 TGCGCCAGCAGCTTGGGACTAGCGGGGGGCTCTGGGGCCAACGTCCTGACTTTC CASSLGLAGGSGANVLTF
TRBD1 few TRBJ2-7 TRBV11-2 TGTGCCAGCAGCCCTGGGACAGTAATCGAGCAGTACTTC CASSPGTVIEQYF
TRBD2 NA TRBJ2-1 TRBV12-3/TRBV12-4 TGTGCCAGCAGTCGCCCTCTAGCGGGAGACTACAATGAGCAGTTCTTC CASSRPLAGDYNEQFF
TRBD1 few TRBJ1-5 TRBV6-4 TGTGCCAGCCACCGGGACAGAATTAGCAATCAGCCCCAGCATTTT CASHRDRISNQPQHF
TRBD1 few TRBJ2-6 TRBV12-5 TGTGCTAGTGGTTTGGAAGGGGGCGTTGGGGCCAACGTCCTGACTTTC CASGLEGGVGANVLTF
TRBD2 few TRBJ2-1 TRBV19 TGTGCCAGTAGCGCCGGGACTAGCGGAACTCAGTTCTTC CASSAGTSGTQFF